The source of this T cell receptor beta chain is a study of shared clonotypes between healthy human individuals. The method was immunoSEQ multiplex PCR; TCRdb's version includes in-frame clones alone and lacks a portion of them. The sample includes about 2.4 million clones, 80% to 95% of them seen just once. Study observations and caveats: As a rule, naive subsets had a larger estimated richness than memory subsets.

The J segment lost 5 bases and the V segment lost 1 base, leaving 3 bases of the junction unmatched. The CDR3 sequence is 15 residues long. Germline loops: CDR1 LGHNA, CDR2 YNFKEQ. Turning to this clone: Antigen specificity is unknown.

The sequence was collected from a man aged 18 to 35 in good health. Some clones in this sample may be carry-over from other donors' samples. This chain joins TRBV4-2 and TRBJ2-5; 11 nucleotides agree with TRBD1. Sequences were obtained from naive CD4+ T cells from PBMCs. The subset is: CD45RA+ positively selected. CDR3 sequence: CASSQARTGGETQYF. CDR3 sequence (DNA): TGTGCCAGCAGCCAAGCCCGGACAGGGGGCGAGACCCAGTACTTC.